These 13 T cell receptor beta chains were sequenced from one sample in a study of response to subunit inactivated influenza vaccine. One entry per CDR3 protein, called by TCRdb with MiXCR from the RT-PCR reads. Of 500,000 to 750,000 distinct CDR3 sequences listed, around 13% are singletons. The material was PBMCs from blood, obtained 12 days after vaccination. The origin of the receptors is a man between 50 and 59 years old who received an inactivated influenza vaccine.

This clonotype was found a few times. The genes are TRBV3-1 and TRBJ2-2; D not certain. This CDR3 comprises 18 residues. The germline V and J ends were trimmed by 0 bases and 0 bases, with 14 bases remaining between them. Germline loops: CDR1 LGHDT, CDR2 YNNKEL (reference sequence). The CDR3 sequence: CASSQDWLGVPNTGELFF. In nucleotides, the CDR3 is TGTGCCAGCAGCCAAGATTGGCTCGGCGTTCCGAACACCGGGGAGCTGTTTTTT.

The J gene is TRBJ2-2, the V gene TRBV20-1, with D possibly being TRBD1 (5 bases). The CDR3 runs 13 residues. Germline lookup yields CDR1 DFQATT and CDR2 SNEGSKA (reference sequence). V lost 3 bases and J lost 5, with 10 bases in between. The chain's CDR3 is CSARPDITGELFF. The CDR3 region has the DNA TGCAGTGCTAGGCCGGACATTACCGGGGAGCTGTTTTTT.

This clonotype was seen a handful of times. V gene TRBV28 combines with J gene TRBJ1-1; the D gene is possibly TRBD1 (6 bases). The germline gives CDR1 MDHEN, CDR2 SYDVKM. The CDR3 loop spans 14 amino acids. The V end was cut by 2 bases, the J end by 7 bases, with 14 bases between. Written as DNA, the CDR3 is TGTGCCAGCAGTTTAGCGGCAGGGGTGGTTGAAGCTTTCTTT. Its translation: CASSLAAGVVEAFF.

This clonotype was found a few times. This chain links TRBV5-1 with TRBJ2-7, with D perhaps matching TRBD1 (5 bases). V dropped 0 bases and J dropped 3 bases, with 13 bases sitting between them. The CDR3 has 15 amino acids. Germline V gene sequence: CDR1 SGHRS, CDR2 YFSETQ. The CDR3 nucleotides read TGCGCCAGCAGCTTGGGAATAGGGGCGAGCTACGAGCAGTACTTC. This encodes CASSLGIGASYEQYF.

Only a few counts were recorded for this clonotype. This chain connects TRBV28 to TRBJ2-2; 9 nucleotides align to TRBD2. This CDR3 is 15 amino acids long. Germline CDR1 MDHEN, CDR2 SYDVKM. The V and J ends lost 4 bases and 5 bases, in that order; junction bases with no gene match: 5. The CDR3 loop is CASSSALAGTGELFF. The CDR3 DNA sequence: TGTGCCAGCAGTTCAGCTCTAGCGGGAACCGGGGAGCTGTTTTTT. The full variable domain, in which reference TRBV28 and TRBJ2-2 provide the parts outside the CDR3, is DVKVTQSSRYLVKRTGEKVFLECVQDMDHENMFWYRQDPGLGLRLIYFSYDVKMKEKGDIPEGYSVSREKKERFSLILESASTNQTSMYLCASSSALAGTGELFFGEGSRLTVL.

This clonotype has only a few counts. J is TRBJ1-2 and V is TRBV28; TRBD1 aligns across 8 bases. In germline, CDR1 is MDHEN, CDR2 SYDVKM. V trimming: 5 bases; J trimming: 8 bases; junction bases outside the gene matches: 16. This CDR3 region has 16 residues. In DNA form, the CDR3 reads TGTGCCAGCAGTCTTACTTTCCGGACAGGGAGGGGGGGCTACACCTTC. Encoded protein: CASSLTFRTGRGGYTF.

This clonotype occurred a few times. This chain uses TRBV12-5 with TRBJ1-3; no clear D gene. This CDR3 spans 15 amino acids. CDR1 is LGHNT and CDR2 is FRNRAP in the germline V gene. Trimming took 3 bases from V and 4 from J, leaving 13 bases between them. CDR3 amino acids: CASGFYRVGGNTIYF. CDR3 nucleotide sequence: TGTGCTAGTGGTTTTTATCGGGTAGGAGGAAACACCATATATTTT.

The rearrangement joins TRBV6-2 or TRBV6-3 to TRBJ1-5; a possible D gene is TRBD1 (6 bases). Looked up from germline, CDR1 is MNHEY and CDR2 is SVGEGT. The CDR3 is made up of 14 amino acids. The V end lost 5 bases, the J end lost 3 bases, and 11 bases lay between the germline ends. The CDR3 loop is CASSTGQYNQPQHF. The CDR3 coding sequence is TGTGCCAGCAGTACCGGACAGTACAATCAGCCCCAGCATTTT.

This rearrangement joins TRBV25-1 to TRBJ2-1; a possible D gene is TRBD1 (6 bases). CDR3 length: 15 residues. The V and J ends lost 3 bases and 5 bases respectively, with 14 bases between them. Germline assignment: CDR1 MGHDK and CDR2 SYGVNS. This CDR3 reads CASSEGRGLHNEQFF. The CDR3 nucleotides are TGTGCCAGCAGTGAGGGCAGGGGTTTACACAATGAGCAGTTCTTC.

This rearrangement joins TRBV20-1 to TRBJ1-5; D perhaps matches TRBD1 (5 bases). Between the trimmed V and J ends, which lost 5 bases and 0 bases, there was a span of 11 bases. Per the germline V gene, CDR1 is DFQATT and CDR2 is SNEGSKA (reference sequence). The CDR3 sequence is 14 residues long. The CDR3 here is CSASDRYSNQPQHF. CDR3 DNA: TGCAGTGCTTCTGACAGATATAGCAATCAGCCCCAGCATTTT.

This clonotype was recorded at least ten times. The V call is TRBV12-3 or TRBV12-4, the J call TRBJ2-2; D unclear. This CDR3 spans 14 amino acids. Trimming removed 3 bases at V and 3 bases at J, with 8 bases between. The CDR3 bases are TGTGCCAGCAGTTTGGGTCACTACACCGGGGAGCTGTTTTTT. This sequence encodes CASSLGHYTGELFF.

The chain couples TRBV6-1 to TRBJ1-4; TRBD1 matches 9 bases. Germline lookup yields CDR1 MNHNS and CDR2 SASEGT. The CDR3 extends over 14 amino acids. The ends lost 6 bases at V and 10 bases at J; junction bases unmatched: 9. The CDR3 reads CASSPGTGRGKLFF. CDR3 bases: TGTGCCAGCAGCCCCGGGACAGGGCGAGGAAAACTGTTTTTT.

The sample holds many counts of this clonotype. V usage is TRBV7-9 and J usage is TRBJ2-3; D is unresolved. The CDR3 is made up of 15 amino acids. V lost 1 base, J lost 4 bases, and 12 bases lay in between. The germline gives CDR1 SEHNR, CDR2 FQNEAQ (reference sequence). This CDR3 is CASSLGSVTADTQYF. CDR3 sequence (DNA): TGTGCCAGCAGCTTAGGTTCGGTGACCGCAGATACGCAGTATTTT.